The present T cell receptor beta chain was sequenced within a study of blood T cells in healthy people across ages (dated by TCRdb to 2013 to 2016). About the study as a whole: In model experiments, template switching captured roughly one uniquely barcoded TCR beta cDNA molecule for every two T cells. To track age-related changes in TCR beta repertoire diversity, the study relied on deep sequencing normalized with unique cDNA molecular identifiers. Donors were grouped into four age groups: young (average roughly 15 years), middle-aged (about 38), aged (around 60) and long-lived (approximately 78). To avoid experimental bias, donors of different ages were spread randomly across the sequencing lanes. Using the same blood draw, the study looked at two additional independent replicas of 1 million unique cDNA reads for two donors, one aged 18 to 30 and the other aged 80 or older.

Systemically healthy Caucasian individuals from Russia, approximately 39 in total and aged roughly 6 to 95 years, were included as donors. Each donor gave roughly 9 milliliters of peripheral blood, drawn into EDTA-treated Vacutainer tubes. Ficoll-Paque density-gradient centrifugation was used to isolate PBMCs, with at least 6.5 million per sample. Total RNA, at least 5 micrograms per sample, was extracted from PBMCs with Trizol reagent. The percentages of naive CD45RAhigh/CD27high T cells were determined by flow cytometry on a PBMC aliquot from every donor. Library method: 5' RACE. Sequencing relied on an Illumina HiSeq 2500. A second PCR of about 6 to 11 cycles was run with a J-beta primer mix and a sample-barcoded 5' primer. A unique molecular identifier was introduced onto each TCR beta cDNA molecule by a template-switch 5' adaptor carrying 12 random nucleotides. At least 2.5 million CDR3-containing paired-end reads were obtained from each sample. All of the RNA was converted into first-strand cDNA using the Mint cDNA synthesis kit, with a TRBC-specific oligonucleotide serving as the primer. After uracil-DNA glycosylase treatment, a first 18-cycle PCR used universal primers M1SS and BC2_uni_R on all cDNA. In the paper's pipeline: For normalization, 1 million high-quality reads were randomly selected from each sample, with every read carrying a distinct molecular identifier. Reads sharing molecular identifiers were discarded rather than binned into consensus sequences. CDR3 identification, clonotype clustering and error correction used MiTCR with a Q25 quality threshold and the strictest error-elimination algorithm. A nonparametric unseen species model using Euler transformation provided a lower-bound estimate of total TCR beta diversity. The public reads were quality trimmed at Q25 with fastp and then assembled into clones with MiXCR by TCRdb, keeping productive beta chains. Every CDR3 protein is listed once, alongside the most common genes and DNA of its rows. The V and J calls were determined by TCRdb, not by the authors. This sample has almost 800,000 distinct CDR3 sequences in its table, and roughly 64% of those were observed once. The ten largest clones capture about 20% of the sample.

Notes on this clonotype: What this receptor recognizes is not known. No much larger clone is present one base from it, and per-base qualities are unavailable.

The germline V gene encodes CDR1 MNHNS and CDR2 SASEGT. Its CDR3 holds 15 amino acids, cysteine through phenylalanine. Kept here is only the CDR3 DNA, which spans 45 bases and is read in frame from base 1. Study-wide findings and limitations: As age increased, observed TCR beta diversity per million T cells dropped in a roughly linear way, and a significant reduction was already evident by age 40. Estimates of total diversity from one million sequenced T cells were regarded as lower bounds and underestimates. Compared with the aged group, the long-lived group had more naive CD4+ T cells, fewer expanded clones and increased TCR diversity, suggesting age selection. A strong correlation was found between observed TCR beta diversity and the percentage of naive T cells measured by flow cytometry. Because donor CMV infection status was unknown, age-related changes in expanded clonotypes were potentially confounded. Because profiling used bulk unsorted PBMCs, naive and antigen-experienced compartments could not be compared conclusively.

This receptor chain uses TRBV6-1 and TRBJ2-4, and TRBD2 aligns with 7 junction nucleotides. The J call may be incorrect, as the DNA end agrees better with TRBJ2-7. This TCR was recovered from a young man in good health. The sample was blood. This receptor carries the CDR3 CASSVFGSGGYEQYF. The nucleotide sequence is given as TGTGCCAGCAGCGTATTCGGGTCGGGGGGCTACGAGCAGTACTTC.